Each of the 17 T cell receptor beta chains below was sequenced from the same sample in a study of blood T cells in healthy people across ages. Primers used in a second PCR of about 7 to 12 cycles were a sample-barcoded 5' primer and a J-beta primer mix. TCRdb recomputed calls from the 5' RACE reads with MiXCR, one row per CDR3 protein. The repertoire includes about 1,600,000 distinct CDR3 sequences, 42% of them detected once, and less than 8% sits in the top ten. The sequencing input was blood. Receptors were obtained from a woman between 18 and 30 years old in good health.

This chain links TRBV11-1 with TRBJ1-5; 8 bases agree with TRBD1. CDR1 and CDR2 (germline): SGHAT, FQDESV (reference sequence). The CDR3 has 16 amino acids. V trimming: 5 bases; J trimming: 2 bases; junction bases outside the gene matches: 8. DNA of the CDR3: TGTGCCAGCAGCCCAGACAGGGGTAATGGCAATCAGCCCCAGCATTTT. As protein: CASSPDRGNGNQPQHF.

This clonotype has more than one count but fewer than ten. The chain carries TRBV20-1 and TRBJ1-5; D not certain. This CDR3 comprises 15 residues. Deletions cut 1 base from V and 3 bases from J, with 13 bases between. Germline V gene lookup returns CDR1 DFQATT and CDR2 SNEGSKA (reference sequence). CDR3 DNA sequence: TGCAGTGCTAGAGCCCTCCGGGATGCCAATCAGCCCCAGCATTTT. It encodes CSARALRDANQPQHF.

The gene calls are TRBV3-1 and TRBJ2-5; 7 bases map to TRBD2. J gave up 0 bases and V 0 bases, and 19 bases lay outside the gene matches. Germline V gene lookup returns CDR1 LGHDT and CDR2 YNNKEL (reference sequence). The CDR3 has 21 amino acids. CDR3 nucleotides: TGTGCCAGCAGCCAAGATCCAAAAGCGGGGCCATATTCCGGGAACCAAGAGACCCAGTACTTC. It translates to CASSQDPKAGPYSGNQETQYF.

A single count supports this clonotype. The CDR3 bases are TGTGCCACCAGTGATTCCGTGGGGGGATCCTACAATGAGCAGTACTTC. Its protein is CATSDSVGGSYNEQYF. The chain carries TRBV24-1 and TRBJ2-1, with D possibly matching TRBD2 (6 bases). The end of the DNA is better explained by TRBJ2-7, so the J call may be wrong. The CDR3 consists of 16 residues. From germline, CDR1 is KGHDR and CDR2 SFDVKD.

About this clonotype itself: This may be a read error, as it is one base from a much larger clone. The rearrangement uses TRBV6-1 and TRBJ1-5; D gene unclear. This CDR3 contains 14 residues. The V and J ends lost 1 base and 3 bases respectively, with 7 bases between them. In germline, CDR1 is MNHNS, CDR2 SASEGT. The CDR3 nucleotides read TGTGCCAGCAGTGAAGGGTCGGACAATCAGCCCCAGCATTTT. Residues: CASSEGSDNQPQHF.

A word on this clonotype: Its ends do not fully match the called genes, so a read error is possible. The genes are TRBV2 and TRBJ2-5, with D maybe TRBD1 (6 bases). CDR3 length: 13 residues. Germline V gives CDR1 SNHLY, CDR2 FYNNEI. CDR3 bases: TGTGTCAGCAGTGAAAGTATCAGGGGGACCCAGTACTTC. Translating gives CVSSESIRGTQYF.

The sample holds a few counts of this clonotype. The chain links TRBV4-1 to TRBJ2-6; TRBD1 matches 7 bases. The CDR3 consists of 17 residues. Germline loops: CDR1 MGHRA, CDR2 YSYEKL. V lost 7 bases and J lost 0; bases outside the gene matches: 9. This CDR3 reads CASTNSGQSSGANVLTF. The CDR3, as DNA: TGCGCCAGCACAAACTCGGGACAGTCCTCTGGGGCCAACGTCCTGACTTTC.

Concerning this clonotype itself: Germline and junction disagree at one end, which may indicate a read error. The CDR3 protein is CANSPGQGAYEQYF. In DNA, the CDR3 is TGTGCCAACAGTCCCGGACAGGGGGCCTACGAGCAGTACTTC. This chain links TRBV6-5 with TRBJ2-7; 10 positions match TRBD1. The V gene's germline CDR1 is MNHEY and CDR2 SVGAGI. The CDR3 runs 14 residues.

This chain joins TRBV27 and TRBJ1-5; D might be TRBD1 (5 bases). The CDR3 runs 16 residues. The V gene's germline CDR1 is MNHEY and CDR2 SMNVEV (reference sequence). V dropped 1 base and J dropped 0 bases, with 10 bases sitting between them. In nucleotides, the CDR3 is TGTGCCAGCAGTTTATTAGGACACAATAGCAATCAGCCCCAGCATTTT. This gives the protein CASSLLGHNSNQPQHF.

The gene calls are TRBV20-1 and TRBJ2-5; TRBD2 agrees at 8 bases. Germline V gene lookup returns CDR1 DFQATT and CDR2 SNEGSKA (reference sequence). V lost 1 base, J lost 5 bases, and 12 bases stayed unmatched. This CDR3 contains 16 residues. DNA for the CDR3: TGCAGTGCTAGAGCCCTTTTTAATAGCGGGATCGAGACCCAGTACTTC. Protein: CSARALFNSGIETQYF.

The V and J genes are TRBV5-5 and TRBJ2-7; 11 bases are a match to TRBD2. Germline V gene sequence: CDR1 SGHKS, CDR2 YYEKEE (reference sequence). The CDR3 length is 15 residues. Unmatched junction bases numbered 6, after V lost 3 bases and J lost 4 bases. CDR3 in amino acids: CASSWGLADTYEQYF. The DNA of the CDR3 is TGTGCCAGCAGCTGGGGACTAGCGGATACATACGAGCAGTACTTC.

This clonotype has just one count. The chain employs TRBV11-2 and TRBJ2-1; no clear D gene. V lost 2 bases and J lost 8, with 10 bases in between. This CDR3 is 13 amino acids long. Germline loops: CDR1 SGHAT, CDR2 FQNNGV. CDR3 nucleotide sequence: TGTGCCAGCAGCTTAATCTTGACGGATGAGCAGTTCTTC. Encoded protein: CASSLILTDEQFF.

The CDR3 nucleotides are TGTGCCAGCAGCCGCAGCCTGGGTGGGGGAGCGGCCAATGAGCAGTTCTTC. This sequence encodes CASSRSLGGGAANEQFF. The chain recombines TRBV6-2 or TRBV6-3 with TRBJ2-1; tentatively, D is TRBD1 or TRBD2 (5 bases each). Germline-derived CDR1 and CDR2 are MNHEY and SVGEGT. V lost 6 bases and J lost 6, with 24 bases in between. The CDR3 runs 17 residues.

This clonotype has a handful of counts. The CDR3 sequence is CAISDPLADSTDTQYF. Here the CDR3 DNA reads TGTGCCATCAGTGACCCGTTAGCGGATAGCACAGATACGCAGTATTTT. The chain joins TRBV10-3 to TRBJ2-3, with D perhaps TRBD2 (6 bases). Trimming took off 3 bases at V and 0 bases at J, with 13 bases between the two ends. There are 16 residues in the CDR3. Germline V lookup: CDR1 ENHRY, CDR2 SYGVKD.

The CDR3 DNA reads as TGCGCCAGCAGCCCTCAAGGAAGGACAGGAACCACCGAGGCCTACAATGAGCAGTTCTTC. It yields the protein CASSPQGRTGTTEAYNEQFF. This sequence joins TRBV4-1 and TRBJ2-1; TRBD1 agrees at 7 bases. V lost 4 bases and J lost 2; bases outside the gene matches: 20. Germline CDR1 is MGHRA and CDR2 is YSYEKL. This CDR3 contains 20 residues.

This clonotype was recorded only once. CDR3 in DNA: TGCAGCGTTGAACAGACTCCCTACGAGCAGTACTTC. Translating it yields CSVEQTPYEQYF. The chain uses TRBV29-1 and TRBJ2-5; D unclear. The end of the DNA is better explained by TRBJ2-7, so the J call may be wrong. From germline, CDR1 is SQVTM and CDR2 ANQGSEA. The CDR3 length is 12 residues.

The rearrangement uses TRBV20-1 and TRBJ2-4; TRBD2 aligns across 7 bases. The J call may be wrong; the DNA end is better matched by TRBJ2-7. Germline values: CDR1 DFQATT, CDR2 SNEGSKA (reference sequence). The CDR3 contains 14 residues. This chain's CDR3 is CSASGGSISYEQYF. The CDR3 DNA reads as TGCAGTGCTAGCGGGGGGTCGATCTCCTACGAGCAGTACTTC.